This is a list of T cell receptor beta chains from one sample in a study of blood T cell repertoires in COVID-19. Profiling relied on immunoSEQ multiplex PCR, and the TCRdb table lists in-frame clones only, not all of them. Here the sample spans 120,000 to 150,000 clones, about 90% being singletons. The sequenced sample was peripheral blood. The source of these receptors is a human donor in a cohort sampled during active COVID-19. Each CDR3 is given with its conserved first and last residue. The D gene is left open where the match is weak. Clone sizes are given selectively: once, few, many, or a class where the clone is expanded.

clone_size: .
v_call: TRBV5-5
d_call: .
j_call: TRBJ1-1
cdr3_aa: CASTEPGAGDTEAFF
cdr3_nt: TGTGCCAGCACCGAACCCGGCGCCGGGGACACTGAAGCTTTCTTT

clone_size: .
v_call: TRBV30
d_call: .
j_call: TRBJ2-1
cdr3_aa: CAWSIRGEQFF
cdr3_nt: TGTGCCTGGAGTATCCGAGGGGAGCAGTTCTTC

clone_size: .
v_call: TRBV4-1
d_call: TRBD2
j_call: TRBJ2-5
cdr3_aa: CASSQGSGGFQETQYF
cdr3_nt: TGCGCCAGCAGCCAAGGTAGCGGGGGGTTCCAAGAGACCCAGTACTTC

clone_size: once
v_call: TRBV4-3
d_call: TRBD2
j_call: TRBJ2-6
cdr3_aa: CASSQVGRGAAGANVLTF
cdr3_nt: TGCGCCAGCAGCCAAGTGGGGCGGGGGGCCGCCGGGGCCAACGTCCTGACTTTC

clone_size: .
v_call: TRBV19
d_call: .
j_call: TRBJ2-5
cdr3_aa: CASSPRTVSKTQYF
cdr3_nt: TGTGCCAGTAGCCCCCGGACAGTCTCTAAGACCCAGTACTTC

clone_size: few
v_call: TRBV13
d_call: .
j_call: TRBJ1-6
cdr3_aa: CASSFTGMNSPLHF
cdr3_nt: TGTGCCAGCAGCTTCACGGGGATGAATTCACCCCTCCACTTT

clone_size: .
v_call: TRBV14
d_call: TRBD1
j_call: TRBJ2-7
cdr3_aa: CASSGGTGGYEQYF
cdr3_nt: TGTGCCAGCAGCGGCGGGACAGGGGGATACGAGCAGTACTTC

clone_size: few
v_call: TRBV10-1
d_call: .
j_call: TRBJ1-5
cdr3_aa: CASFGQRNQPQHF
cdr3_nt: TGCGCCAGCTTTGGGCAGCGCAATCAGCCCCAGCATTTT

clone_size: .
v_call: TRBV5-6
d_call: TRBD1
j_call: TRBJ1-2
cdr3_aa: CASSPYQDRRRYGYTF
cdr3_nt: TGTGCCAGCAGCCCATACCAGGACAGGAGAAGATATGGCTACACCTTC

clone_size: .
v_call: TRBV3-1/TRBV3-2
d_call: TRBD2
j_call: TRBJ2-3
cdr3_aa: CASSPGLAGRTDTQYF
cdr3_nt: TGTGCCAGCAGCCCGGGACTAGCGGGACGCACAGATACGCAGTATTTT

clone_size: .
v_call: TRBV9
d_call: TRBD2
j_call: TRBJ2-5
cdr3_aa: CASSAGGSGTQETQYF
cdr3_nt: TGTGCCAGCAGCGCCGGCGGTAGCGGGACTCAAGAGACCCAGTACTTC

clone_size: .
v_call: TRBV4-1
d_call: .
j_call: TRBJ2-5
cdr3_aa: CASSQVPGLGETQYF
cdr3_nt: TGCGCCAGCAGCCAAGTCCCAGGGTTGGGAGAGACCCAGTACTTC

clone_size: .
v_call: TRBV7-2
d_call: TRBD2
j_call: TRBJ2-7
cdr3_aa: CASSYGGLAGDTYEQYF
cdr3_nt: TGTGCCAGCAGCTACGGGGGACTAGCGGGAGATACCTACGAGCAGTACTTC

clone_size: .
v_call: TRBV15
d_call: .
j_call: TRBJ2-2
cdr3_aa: CATSGRWRMNTGELFF
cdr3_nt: TGTGCCACCAGCGGGAGGTGGCGGATGAACACCGGGGAGCTGTTTTTT

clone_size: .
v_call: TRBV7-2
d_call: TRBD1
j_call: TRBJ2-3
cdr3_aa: CASSPPDRGGITDTQYF
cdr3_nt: TGTGCCAGCAGCCCCCCTGACAGGGGGGGGATCACAGATACGCAGTATTTT

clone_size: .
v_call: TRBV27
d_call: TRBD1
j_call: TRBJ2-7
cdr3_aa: CASRQGTGPYEQYF
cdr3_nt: TGTGCCAGCCGACAAGGGACAGGGCCCTACGAGCAGTACTTC

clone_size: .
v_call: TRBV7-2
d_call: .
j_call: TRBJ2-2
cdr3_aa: CATDRTGPRDTVFGELFF
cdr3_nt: TGTGCCACCGACCGAACAGGCCCCCGGGACACTGTCTTCGGGGAGCTGTTTTTT

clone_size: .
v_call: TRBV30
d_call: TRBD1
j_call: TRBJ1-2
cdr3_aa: CAWSVAGGHGYTF
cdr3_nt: TGTGCCTGGAGTGTAGCAGGGGGCCATGGCTACACCTTC

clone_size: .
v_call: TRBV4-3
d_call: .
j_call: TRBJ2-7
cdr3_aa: CASSQDRGFSYEQYF
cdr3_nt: TGCGCCAGCAGCCAAGATAGGGGGTTCTCCTACGAGCAGTACTTC

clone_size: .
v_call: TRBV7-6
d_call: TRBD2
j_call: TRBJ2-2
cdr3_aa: CASSPGLAGGPNTGELFF
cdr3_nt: TGTGCCAGCAGCCCAGGACTAGCGGGGGGGCCGAACACCGGGGAGCTGTTTTTT

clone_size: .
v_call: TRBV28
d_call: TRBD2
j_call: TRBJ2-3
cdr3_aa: CASSLFAATSGARAVSKNF
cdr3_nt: TGTGCCAGCAGTTTATTCGCAGCTACTAGCGGGGCGAGAGCGGTATCGAAGAATTTT

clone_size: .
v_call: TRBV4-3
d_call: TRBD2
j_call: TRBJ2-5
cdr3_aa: CASSRASGDGETQYF
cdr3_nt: TGCGCCAGCAGCCGGGCTAGCGGGGACGGGGAGACCCAGTACTTC

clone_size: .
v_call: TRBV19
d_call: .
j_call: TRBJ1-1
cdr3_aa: CASTLQANTEAFF
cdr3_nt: TGTGCCAGTACGCTCCAGGCGAACACTGAAGCTTTCTTT

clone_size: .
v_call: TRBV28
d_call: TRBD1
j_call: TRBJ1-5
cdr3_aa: CASSSPSGRGRQPQHF
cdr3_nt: TGTGCCAGCAGTTCTCCCTCGGGCAGGGGGCGTCAGCCCCAGCATTTT

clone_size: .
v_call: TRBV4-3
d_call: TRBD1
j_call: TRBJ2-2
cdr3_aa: CASSQVPGQGAQELFF
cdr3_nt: TGCGCCAGCAGCCAAGTACCGGGACAGGGGGCGCAGGAGCTGTTTTTT

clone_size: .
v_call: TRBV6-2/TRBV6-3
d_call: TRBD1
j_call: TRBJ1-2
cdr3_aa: CASSYSFSRTGIGGYTF
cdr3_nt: TGTGCCAGCAGTTACTCCTTTTCGAGGACAGGTATCGGTGGCTACACCTTC

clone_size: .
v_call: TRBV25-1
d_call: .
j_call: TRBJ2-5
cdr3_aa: CASSPIRDNFGETQYF
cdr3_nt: TGTGCCAGCAGTCCAATCCGGGACAACTTCGGGGAGACCCAGTACTTC

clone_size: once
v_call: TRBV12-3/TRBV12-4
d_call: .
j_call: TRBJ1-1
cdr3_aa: CASSFIGSTEAFF
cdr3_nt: TGTGCCAGCAGTTTCATTGGGAGTACTGAAGCTTTCTTT

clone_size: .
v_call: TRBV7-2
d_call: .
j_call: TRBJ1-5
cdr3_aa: CASSLEPNQPQHF
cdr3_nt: TGTGCCAGCAGCTTAGAGCCGAATCAGCCCCAGCATTTT

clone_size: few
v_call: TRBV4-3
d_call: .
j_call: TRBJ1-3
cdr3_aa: CASSQAQTTGNTIYF
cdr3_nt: TGCGCCAGCAGCCAAGCTCAAACTACTGGAAACACCATATATTTT

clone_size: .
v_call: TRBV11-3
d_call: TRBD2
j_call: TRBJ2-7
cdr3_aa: CASSRLRHPTSGGEYYEQYF
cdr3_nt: TGTGCCAGCAGCCGACTAAGACATCCGACTAGCGGGGGGGAATACTACGAGCAGTACTTC

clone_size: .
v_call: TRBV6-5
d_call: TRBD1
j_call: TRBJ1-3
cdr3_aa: CASSSSQGIPGNTIYF
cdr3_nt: TGTGCCAGCAGTTCTTCACAGGGGATCCCTGGAAACACCATATATTTT

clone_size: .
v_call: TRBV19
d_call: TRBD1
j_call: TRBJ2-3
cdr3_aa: CASSREGQGTDTQYF
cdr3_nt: TGTGCCAGTAGCAGAGAGGGACAGGGTACAGATACGCAGTATTTT

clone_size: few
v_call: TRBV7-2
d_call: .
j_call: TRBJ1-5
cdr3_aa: CASSQSGVNQPQHF
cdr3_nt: TGTGCCAGCAGCCAGTCAGGGGTCAATCAGCCCCAGCATTTT

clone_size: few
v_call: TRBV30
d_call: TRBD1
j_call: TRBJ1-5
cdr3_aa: CAWSGGWTGLKPQHF
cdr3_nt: TGTGCCTGGAGTGGCGGTTGGACAGGGTTGAAGCCCCAGCATTTT

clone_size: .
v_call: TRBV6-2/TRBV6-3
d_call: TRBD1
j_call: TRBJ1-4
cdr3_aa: CASSRSDREGKLFF
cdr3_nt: TGTGCCAGCAGTCGCTCGGACAGGGAAGGAAAACTGTTTTTT

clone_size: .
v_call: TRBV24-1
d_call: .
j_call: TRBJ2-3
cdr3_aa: CATRSGPRTDTQYF
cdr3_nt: TGTGCCACCAGGAGCGGTCCCCGCACAGATACGCAGTATTTT

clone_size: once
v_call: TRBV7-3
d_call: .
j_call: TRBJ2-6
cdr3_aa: CASSFRIRPTGANVLTF
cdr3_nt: TGTGCCAGCAGCTTTCGTATCCGTCCTACTGGGGCCAACGTCCTGACTTTC

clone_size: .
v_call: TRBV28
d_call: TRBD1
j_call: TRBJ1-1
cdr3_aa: CASSLFSGGRGQAFF
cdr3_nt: TGTGCCAGCAGTTTATTTTCAGGGGGTAGGGGGCAAGCTTTCTTT

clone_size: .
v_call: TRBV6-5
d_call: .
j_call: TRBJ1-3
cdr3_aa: CASSQGSTGNTIYF
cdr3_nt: TGTGCCAGCAGTCAGGGGAGTACTGGAAACACCATATATTTT

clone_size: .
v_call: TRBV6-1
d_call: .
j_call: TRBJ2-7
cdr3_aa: CASSERTIYEQYF
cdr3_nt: TGTGCCAGCAGTGAAAGGACAATCTACGAGCAGTACTTC

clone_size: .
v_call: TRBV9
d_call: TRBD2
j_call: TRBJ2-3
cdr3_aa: CASSVTQSGLAGGLSTDTQYF
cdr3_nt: TGTGCCAGCAGCGTCACTCAGAGTGGACTAGCGGGAGGGTTGAGCACAGATACGCAGTATTTT

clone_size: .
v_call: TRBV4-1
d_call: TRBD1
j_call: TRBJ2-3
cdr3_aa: CASSHMWTGGSDTQYF
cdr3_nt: TGCGCCAGCAGCCATATGTGGACAGGGGGGTCAGATACGCAGTATTTT

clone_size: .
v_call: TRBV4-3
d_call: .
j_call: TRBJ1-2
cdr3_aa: CASSQGPGGSYYDYTF
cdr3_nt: TGCGCCAGCAGCCAAGGCCCGGGGGGGTCTTACTATGACTACACCTTC

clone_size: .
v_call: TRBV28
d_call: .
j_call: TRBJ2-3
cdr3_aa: CASSFPLPASGGSTDTQYF
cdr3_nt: TGTGCCAGCAGTTTTCCCTTGCCGGCGTCGGGGGGCAGCACAGATACGCAGTATTTT

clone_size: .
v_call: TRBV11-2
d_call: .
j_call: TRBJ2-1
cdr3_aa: CASSLDLAGEQFF
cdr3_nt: TGTGCCAGCAGCTTAGATCTTGCGGGAGAGCAGTTCTTC